A selection of T cell receptor beta chains follows, all from one sample in a study of cytomegalovirus exposure and HLA in healthy donors. Sequenced by immunoSEQ multiplex PCR; TCRdb stores in-frame clones only, minus some. Here the sample spans a few hundred thousand clones, roughly 80% being singletons. The sample consisted of PBMCs. All receptors come from a man aged 30 to 45 in good health and CMV-seronegative. The CDR3 runs from the conserved cysteine through the conserved F or W. The D gene is left open where the match is weak. Clone size is shown for a subset of rows, as once, few, many or a class of expanded clone.

many | TRBJ1-2 | - | TRBV11-2 | CASSLGQMDHYTF | TGTGCCAGCAGCCTCGGACAGATGGACCACTACACCTTC
once | TRBJ2-1 | TRBD2 | TRBV7-9 | CASSAPTSGGVTEQFF | TGTGCCAGCAGCGCCCCGACTAGCGGGGGGGTCACTGAGCAGTTCTTC
- | TRBJ1-3 | - | TRBV4-1 | CASSQFVSRDRNTIYF | TGCGCCAGCAGCCAATTTGTGTCCAGGGATAGAAACACCATATATTTT
- | TRBJ1-3 | - | TRBV6-4 | CASCIAGNTIYF | TGTGCCAGCTGCATAGCTGGAAACACCATATATTTT
- | TRBJ2-7 | TRBD2 | TRBV29-1 | CSVALAVHNYEQYF | TGCAGCGTGGCACTAGCGGTGCACAACTACGAGCAGTACTTC
- | TRBJ2-1 | TRBD1 | TRBV6-5 | CASSSSPDRANEQFF | TGTGCCAGCAGTTCCTCGCCCGACAGGGCGAATGAGCAGTTCTTC
- | TRBJ1-2 | - | TRBV9 | CASSVGQTTYGYTF | TGTGCCAGCAGCGTAGGACAGACCACCTATGGCTACACCTTC
- | TRBJ1-6 | - | TRBV28 | CASSITGNSPLHF | TGTGCCAGCAGTATTACAGGGAATTCACCCCTCCACTTT
- | TRBJ2-1 | TRBD1 | TRBV27 | CASSKQGALYNEQFF | TGTGCCAGCAGCAAACAGGGGGCCCTGTACAATGAGCAGTTCTTC
- | TRBJ1-5 | - | TRBV7-3 | CASSLIRSNQPQHF | TGTGCCAGCAGCTTAATCAGATCCAATCAGCCCCAGCATTTT
- | TRBJ1-1 | - | TRBV25-1 | CASRFRVMNTEAFF | TGTGCCAGCAGGTTTCGGGTCATGAACACTGAAGCTTTCTTT
few | TRBJ1-5 | TRBD1 | TRBV28 | CASSSGGYQPQHF | TGTGCCAGCAGTTCAGGGGGCTATCAGCCCCAGCATTTT
- | TRBJ2-5 | - | TRBV6-5 | CASSYSPSLETQYF | TGTGCCAGCAGTTACTCCCCTAGCTTAGAGACCCAGTACTTC
- | TRBJ2-5 | TRBD1 | TRBV4-1 | CASSQAGTAQETQYF | TGCGCCAGCAGCCAAGCCGGGACAGCTCAAGAGACCCAGTACTTC
- | TRBJ1-6 | TRBD1 | TRBV7-2 | CASSPDRVGSPLHF | TGTGCCAGCAGCCCAGACAGGGTTGGCTCACCCCTCCACTTT
- | TRBJ2-3 | - | TRBV18 | CASSQGLAYGEDTQYF | TGTGCCAGCTCACAAGGGCTAGCTTACGGGGAAGATACGCAGTATTTT
- | TRBJ2-7 | TRBD1 | TRBV6-5 | CASSPDRFGSYEQYF | TGTGCCAGCAGCCCGGACAGGTTCGGCTCCTACGAGCAGTACTTC
few | TRBJ1-6 | - | TRBV6-1 | CASSAKGNSPLHF | TGTGCCAGCAGTGCCAAGGGGAATTCACCCCTCCACTTT
- | TRBJ2-7 | - | TRBV5-4 | CASSLGGRGAYEQYF | TGTGCCAGCAGCTTGGGTGGCAGGGGGGCCTACGAGCAGTACTTC
- | TRBJ1-6 | - | TRBV6-5 | CASSRDNRLNSPLHF | TGTGCCAGCAGTCGGGACAATCGACTTAATTCACCCCTCCACTTT
- | TRBJ2-3 | - | TRBV10-3 | CAISPARDNVTQYF | TGTGCCATCAGTCCCGCCCGGGACAACGTTACGCAGTATTTT
few | TRBJ2-7 | TRBD1 | TRBV4-3 | CASSRRDRGRQPYF | TGCGCCAGCAGTCGCCGGGACAGGGGGCGCCAGCCGTACTTC
- | TRBJ1-6 | TRBD1 | TRBV28 | CASSPTGISPLHF | TGTGCCAGCAGCCCGACAGGGATTTCACCCCTCCACTTT
- | TRBJ2-3 | - | TRBV6-5 | CASRLWGERDTQYF | TGTGCCAGCAGACTATGGGGGGAACGAGATACGCAGTATTTT
- | TRBJ1-3 | TRBD1 | TRBV7-9 | CASSSLQGKLGNTIYF | TGTGCCAGCAGCTCTTTACAGGGGAAGCTTGGAAACACCATATATTTT
- | TRBJ1-2 | - | TRBV2 | CASKYGGTGYTF | TGTGCCAGCAAGTACGGCGGAACGGGCTACACCTTC
- | TRBJ2-1 | TRBD2 | TRBV18 | CASSLTSGGEQFF | TGTGCCAGCTCACTTACTAGCGGGGGGGAGCAGTTCTTC
once | TRBJ1-4 | - | TRBV15 | CATSAYRDNEKLFF | TGTGCCACCAGCGCTTACAGGGATAATGAAAAACTGTTTTTT